The rows below give T cell receptor beta chains drawn from one sample of a study of radiotherapy plus CTLA-4 blockade in lung cancer. Repertoires were generated with immunoSEQ multiplex PCR, while TCRdb's copy carries only in-frame clones and drops some. The table lists over 70,000 clones, around 88% of them singletons. The sequencing used peripheral blood, collected from a patient treated with radiotherapy plus ipilimumab. All receptors derive from a human donor with non-small cell lung cancer who had a partial response to radiotherapy plus ipilimumab. CDR3s include the opening cysteine and the closing phenylalanine or tryptophan. A D gene is named only where the DNA matches it firmly. Rows give clone size only sometimes, using once, few, many, or a class for an expanded clone.

clone size,V gene,J gene,D gene,CDR3 DNA,CDR3 protein
NA,TRBV19,TRBJ1-4,NA,TGTGCCAGTAGTACCCGGGACTCAACTAATGAAAAACTGTTTTTT,CASSTRDSTNEKLFF
NA,TRBV28,TRBJ1-2,NA,TGTGCCAGCAGTTTAATCGGTACAAGGGGTCGCGGCTACACCTTC,CASSLIGTRGRGYTF
once,TRBV29-1,TRBJ1-5,TRBD1,TGCAGCGTTTCCCAGATGGAGGGGGCGGGTCAGCCCCAGCATTTT,CSVSQMEGAGQPQHF
once,TRBV5-6,TRBJ1-2,NA,TGTGCCAGCAGCCAAAATGTAGGGGGACGTTTTACATGTACCTTC,CASSQNVGGRFTCTF
once,TRBV6-1,TRBJ2-7,TRBD1,TGTGCCAGCAGTATTAAATGGGACAGCCCCTACGAGCAGTACTTC,CASSIKWDSPYEQYF
NA,TRBV7-2,TRBJ2-1,TRBD2,TGTGCCAGCAGCCAAAGATGGACTAGCGGGAGAACCTACAATGAGCAGTTCTTC,CASSQRWTSGRTYNEQFF
NA,TRBV6-1,TRBJ1-5,TRBD1,TGTGCCAGCAGGGGGACAGAGGTTTATCAGCCCCAGCATTTT,CASRGTEVYQPQHF
NA,TRBV4-3,TRBJ2-3,NA,TGCGCCAGCAGCCACCGCGCGGGGGCTAGCACAGATACGCAGTATTTT,CASSHRAGASTDTQYF
NA,TRBV19,TRBJ1-1,TRBD1,TGTGCCAGTAGTATAGTTACAGGGGTGACTGAAGCTTTCTTT,CASSIVTGVTEAFF
once,TRBV19,TRBJ2-2,NA,TGTGCCAGTAGCTCGCCGGGAACGAACACCGGGGAGCTGTTTTTT,CASSSPGTNTGELFF
NA,TRBV7-9,TRBJ1-6,TRBD1,TGTGCCAGCAGACAGGACAGGGGTGGCTCACCCCTCCACTTT,CASRQDRGGSPLHF
once,TRBV5-1,TRBJ2-5,TRBD1,TGCGCCAGCAGCCCTGACAGGGGACGAGAGCAGTACTTC,CASSPDRGREQYF
NA,TRBV25-1,TRBJ1-4,NA,TGTGCCAGCAGTGAAGGGACACATGCAACTAATGAAAAACTGTTTTTT,CASSEGTHATNEKLFF
NA,TRBV4-1,TRBJ2-7,TRBD2,TGCGCCAGCAGCCAAGGGGGTAGCGGGATATCCTACGAGCAGTACTTC,CASSQGGSGISYEQYF
few,TRBV28,TRBJ2-1,TRBD2,TGTGCCAGCAGTCAGTCCGGGACTAGATACAATGAGCAGTTCTTC,CASSQSGTRYNEQFF
NA,TRBV4-3,TRBJ2-2,TRBD1,TGCGCCAGCAGCTTACGACAGGGCAACACCGGGGAGCTGTTTTTT,CASSLRQGNTGELFF